This TCR beta chain originates from a study of early T cells in non-severe SARS-CoV-2 infection. Germline lookup yields CDR1 SGHVS and CDR2 FNYEAQ. The CDR3 has 14 residues. Trimming pared 0 bases from V and 8 bases from J, leaving 11 bases between. One entry per CDR3 protein, called by TCRdb with MiXCR from the 5' RACE reads. This sample has approximately 77,000 distinct CDR3 sequences, with less than 20% found just once. The chain carries TRBV7-6 and TRBJ2-1; either TRBD1 or TRBD2 may supply D (6 bases each). The material sequenced was whole blood. The sequence came from an adult who was a healthcare worker with PCR-confirmed SARS-CoV-2 infection or an uninfected control (not recorded which). CDR3 amino acids: CASSLAGGGYEQFF. Here the CDR3 DNA reads TGTGCCAGCAGCTTAGCGGGGGGCGGATATGAGCAGTTCTTC.